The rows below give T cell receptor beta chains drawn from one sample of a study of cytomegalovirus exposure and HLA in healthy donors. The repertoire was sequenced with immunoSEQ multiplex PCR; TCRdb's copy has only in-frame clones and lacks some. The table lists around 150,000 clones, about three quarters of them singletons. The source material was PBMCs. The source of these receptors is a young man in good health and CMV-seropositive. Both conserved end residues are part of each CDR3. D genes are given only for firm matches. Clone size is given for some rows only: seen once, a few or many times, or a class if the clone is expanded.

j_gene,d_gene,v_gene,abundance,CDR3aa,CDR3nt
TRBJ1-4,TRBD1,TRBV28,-,CASSPGTENEKLFF,TGTGCCAGCAGTCCCGGGACAGAAAATGAAAAACTGTTTTTT
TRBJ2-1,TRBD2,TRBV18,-,CASSPGLADYNEQFF,TGTGCCAGCTCACCGGGACTAGCGGATTACAATGAGCAGTTCTTC
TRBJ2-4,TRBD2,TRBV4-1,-,CASSHRTSGELAKNIQYF,TGCGCCAGCAGCCACAGGACTAGCGGGGAACTAGCCAAAAACATTCAGTACTTC
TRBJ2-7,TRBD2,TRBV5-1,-,CASSLTGGGSYEQYF,TGCGCCAGCAGCTTGACTGGGGGGGGCTCCTACGAGCAGTACTTC
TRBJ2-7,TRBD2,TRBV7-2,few,CASSLQAGGTLYEQYF,TGTGCCAGCAGCCTTCAAGCGGGAGGCACCCTCTACGAGCAGTACTTC
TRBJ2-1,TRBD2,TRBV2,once,CASSALAGGLHEQFF,TGTGCCAGCAGTGCACTAGCGGGGGGGTTGCATGAGCAGTTCTTC
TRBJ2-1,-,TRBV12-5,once,CASGLEGASSRKFF,TGTGCTAGTGGTTTGGAGGGAGCGTCTTCAAGGAAGTTCTTC
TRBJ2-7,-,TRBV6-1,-,CASSEGGALTLMEQYF,TGTGCCAGCAGTGAAGGGGGAGCCCTGACCCTAATGGAGCAGTACTTC
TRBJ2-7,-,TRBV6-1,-,CASSEGTMRYEQYF,TGTGCCAGCAGTGAAGGGACAATGCGCTACGAGCAGTACTTC
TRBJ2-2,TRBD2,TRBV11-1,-,CASTLGGGVTGELFF,TGTGCCAGCACCCTGGGCGGGGGAGTCACCGGGGAGCTGTTTTTT
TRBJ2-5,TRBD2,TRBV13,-,CASTPGLAGVWEQYF,TGTGCCAGCACCCCGGGACTAGCGGGAGTATGGGAGCAGTACTTC
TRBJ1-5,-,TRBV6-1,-,CASLSDRSYQPQHF,TGTGCCAGCCTATCTGACAGAAGTTATCAGCCCCAGCATTTT
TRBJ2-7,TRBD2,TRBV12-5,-,CASGLRAGGPGEQYF,TGTGCTAGTGGTTTGAGGGCGGGAGGGCCCGGCGAGCAGTACTTC
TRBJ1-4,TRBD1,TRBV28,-,CASSSSGGRFGEKLFF,TGTGCCAGCAGTTCATCAGGGGGCAGATTCGGTGAAAAACTGTTTTTT
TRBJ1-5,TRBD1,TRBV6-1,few,CASSERTGRHTQPQHF,TGTGCCAGCAGTGAGAGGACAGGGCGCCACACTCAGCCCCAGCATTTT
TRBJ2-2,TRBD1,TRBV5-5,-,CASSLEAGQGGGWLFF,TGTGCCAGCAGCTTGGAGGCTGGACAGGGCGGCGGATGGCTGTTTTTT
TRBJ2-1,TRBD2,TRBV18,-,CASSPPASGGSYNEQFF,TGTGCCAGCTCACCACCGGCTAGCGGCGGCTCCTACAATGAGCAGTTCTTC
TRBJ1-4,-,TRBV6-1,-,CASSGGGAGEKLFF,TGTGCCAGCAGTGGTGGGGGCGCAGGGGAAAAACTGTTTTTT
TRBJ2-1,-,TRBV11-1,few,CASSSRLDRNEQFF,TGTGCCAGCAGCTCCCGACTAGATAGGAATGAGCAGTTCTTC
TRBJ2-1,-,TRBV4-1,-,CASSQDPRPGTRYNEQFF,TGCGCCAGCAGCCAAGACCCTAGACCCGGGACTCGCTACAATGAGCAGTTCTTC
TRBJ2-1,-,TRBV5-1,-,CASSNTAIILNEQFF,TGCGCCAGCAGTAATACAGCTATCATCCTCAATGAGCAGTTCTTC
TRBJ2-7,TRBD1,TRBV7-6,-,CASSLGQGPGEQYF,TGTGCCAGCAGCCTTGGACAGGGACCAGGCGAGCAGTACTTC
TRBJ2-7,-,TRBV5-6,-,CASSLTYEQYF,TGTGCCAGCAGCTTGACATACGAGCAGTACTTC
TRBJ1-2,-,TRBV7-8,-,CASSLAGRGATYGYTF,TGTGCCAGCAGCTTAGCCGGGAGGGGCGCCACCTATGGCTACACCTTC
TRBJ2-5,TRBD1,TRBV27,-,CASSRLPTGGGETQYF,TGTGCCAGCAGTCGCCTCCCCACAGGGGGCGGCGAGACCCAGTACTTC
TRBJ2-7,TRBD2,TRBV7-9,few,CASSSDAGVGEQYF,TGTGCCAGCAGCTCTGATGCGGGAGTCGGCGAGCAGTACTTC
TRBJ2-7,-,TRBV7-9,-,CASSLRAQGYEQYF,TGTGCCAGCAGCTTAAGGGCCCAGGGCTACGAGCAGTACTTC
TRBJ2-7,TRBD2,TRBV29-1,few,CSVARTSGSSYEQYF,TGCAGCGTCGCTAGGACTAGCGGGAGCTCCTACGAGCAGTACTTC
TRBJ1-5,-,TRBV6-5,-,CASSYSVRAPPNQHF,TGTGCCAGCAGTTACTCAGTCAGGGCCCCTCCTAACCAGCATTTT
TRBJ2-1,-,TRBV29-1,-,CSVDLADYNEQFF,TGCAGCGTTGATTTGGCGGACTACAATGAGCAGTTCTTC
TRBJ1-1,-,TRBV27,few,CASSLLGRSTEAFF,TGTGCCAGCAGTTTATTGGGGAGGAGTACTGAAGCTTTCTTT
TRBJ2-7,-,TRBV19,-,CASREDSLLSYEQYF,TGTGCCAGTAGGGAGGACAGCCTACTTTCCTACGAGCAGTACTTC
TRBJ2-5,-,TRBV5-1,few,CASSTLPRGSETQYF,TGCGCCAGCAGCACCCTCCCGCGGGGATCGGAGACCCAGTACTTC
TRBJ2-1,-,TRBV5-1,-,CASSLGDNYNEQFF,TGCGCCAGCAGCTTGGGGGACAACTACAATGAGCAGTTCTTC
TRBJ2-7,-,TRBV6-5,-,CASSYSARDSFYEQYF,TGTGCCAGCAGTTACTCTGCCAGGGATAGCTTCTACGAGCAGTACTTC
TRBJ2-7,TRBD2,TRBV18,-,CASSPSGTSIFEQYF,TGTGCCAGCTCCCCCAGCGGGACTAGTATTTTCGAGCAGTACTTC
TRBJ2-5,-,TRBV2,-,CASSEAHPGKIEQYF,TGTGCCAGCAGTGAAGCTCATCCAGGGAAAATTGAGCAGTACTTC
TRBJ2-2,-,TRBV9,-,CASSTGTQANTGELFF,TGTGCCAGCAGCACCGGGACACAAGCGAACACCGGGGAGCTGTTTTTT
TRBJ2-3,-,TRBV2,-,CASSRVSTDTQYF,TGTGCCAGCAGTCGGGTCTCCACAGATACGCAGTATTTT
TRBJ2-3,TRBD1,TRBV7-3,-,CASSFRGLSLSSTDTQYF,TGTGCCAGCAGCTTCAGGGGGCTCTCGCTATCTAGCACAGATACGCAGTATTTT
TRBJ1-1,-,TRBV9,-,CASSPQGRRRNTEAFF,TGTGCCAGCAGCCCCCAAGGGAGGCGTAGGAACACTGAAGCTTTCTTT
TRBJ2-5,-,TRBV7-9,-,CASSRTGMGQETQYF,TGTGCCAGCAGCCGAACAGGGATGGGGCAAGAGACCCAGTACTTC
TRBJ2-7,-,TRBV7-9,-,CASSTTSSRNPYEQYF,TGTGCCAGCAGTACCACTTCTTCCAGGAATCCCTACGAGCAGTACTTC
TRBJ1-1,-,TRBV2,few,CASLARGSRAFF,TGTGCCAGCCTCGCGAGGGGGTCTCGCGCTTTCTTT
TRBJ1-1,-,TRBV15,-,CATSRDRMDNRQAFF,TGTGCCACCAGCAGAGATCGAATGGACAATCGTCAAGCTTTCTTT
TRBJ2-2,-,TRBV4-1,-,CASSQGQINTGELFF,TGCGCCAGCAGCCAAGGACAGATAAACACCGGGGAGCTGTTTTTT
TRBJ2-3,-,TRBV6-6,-,CASSYSMQARTDTQYF,TGTGCCAGCAGTTACTCGATGCAGGCGCGCACAGATACGCAGTATTTT
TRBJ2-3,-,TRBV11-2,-,CASSSWSSGTDTQYF,TGTGCCAGCAGCTCCTGGTCTAGCGGCACAGATACGCAGTATTTT
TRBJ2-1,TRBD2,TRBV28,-,CASSETSGPYNEQFF,TGTGCCAGCAGTGAGACTAGCGGTCCCTACAATGAGCAGTTCTTC
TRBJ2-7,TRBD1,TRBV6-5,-,CASSSTGAQTYEQYF,TGTGCCAGCAGTTCTACAGGGGCGCAGACCTACGAGCAGTACTTC